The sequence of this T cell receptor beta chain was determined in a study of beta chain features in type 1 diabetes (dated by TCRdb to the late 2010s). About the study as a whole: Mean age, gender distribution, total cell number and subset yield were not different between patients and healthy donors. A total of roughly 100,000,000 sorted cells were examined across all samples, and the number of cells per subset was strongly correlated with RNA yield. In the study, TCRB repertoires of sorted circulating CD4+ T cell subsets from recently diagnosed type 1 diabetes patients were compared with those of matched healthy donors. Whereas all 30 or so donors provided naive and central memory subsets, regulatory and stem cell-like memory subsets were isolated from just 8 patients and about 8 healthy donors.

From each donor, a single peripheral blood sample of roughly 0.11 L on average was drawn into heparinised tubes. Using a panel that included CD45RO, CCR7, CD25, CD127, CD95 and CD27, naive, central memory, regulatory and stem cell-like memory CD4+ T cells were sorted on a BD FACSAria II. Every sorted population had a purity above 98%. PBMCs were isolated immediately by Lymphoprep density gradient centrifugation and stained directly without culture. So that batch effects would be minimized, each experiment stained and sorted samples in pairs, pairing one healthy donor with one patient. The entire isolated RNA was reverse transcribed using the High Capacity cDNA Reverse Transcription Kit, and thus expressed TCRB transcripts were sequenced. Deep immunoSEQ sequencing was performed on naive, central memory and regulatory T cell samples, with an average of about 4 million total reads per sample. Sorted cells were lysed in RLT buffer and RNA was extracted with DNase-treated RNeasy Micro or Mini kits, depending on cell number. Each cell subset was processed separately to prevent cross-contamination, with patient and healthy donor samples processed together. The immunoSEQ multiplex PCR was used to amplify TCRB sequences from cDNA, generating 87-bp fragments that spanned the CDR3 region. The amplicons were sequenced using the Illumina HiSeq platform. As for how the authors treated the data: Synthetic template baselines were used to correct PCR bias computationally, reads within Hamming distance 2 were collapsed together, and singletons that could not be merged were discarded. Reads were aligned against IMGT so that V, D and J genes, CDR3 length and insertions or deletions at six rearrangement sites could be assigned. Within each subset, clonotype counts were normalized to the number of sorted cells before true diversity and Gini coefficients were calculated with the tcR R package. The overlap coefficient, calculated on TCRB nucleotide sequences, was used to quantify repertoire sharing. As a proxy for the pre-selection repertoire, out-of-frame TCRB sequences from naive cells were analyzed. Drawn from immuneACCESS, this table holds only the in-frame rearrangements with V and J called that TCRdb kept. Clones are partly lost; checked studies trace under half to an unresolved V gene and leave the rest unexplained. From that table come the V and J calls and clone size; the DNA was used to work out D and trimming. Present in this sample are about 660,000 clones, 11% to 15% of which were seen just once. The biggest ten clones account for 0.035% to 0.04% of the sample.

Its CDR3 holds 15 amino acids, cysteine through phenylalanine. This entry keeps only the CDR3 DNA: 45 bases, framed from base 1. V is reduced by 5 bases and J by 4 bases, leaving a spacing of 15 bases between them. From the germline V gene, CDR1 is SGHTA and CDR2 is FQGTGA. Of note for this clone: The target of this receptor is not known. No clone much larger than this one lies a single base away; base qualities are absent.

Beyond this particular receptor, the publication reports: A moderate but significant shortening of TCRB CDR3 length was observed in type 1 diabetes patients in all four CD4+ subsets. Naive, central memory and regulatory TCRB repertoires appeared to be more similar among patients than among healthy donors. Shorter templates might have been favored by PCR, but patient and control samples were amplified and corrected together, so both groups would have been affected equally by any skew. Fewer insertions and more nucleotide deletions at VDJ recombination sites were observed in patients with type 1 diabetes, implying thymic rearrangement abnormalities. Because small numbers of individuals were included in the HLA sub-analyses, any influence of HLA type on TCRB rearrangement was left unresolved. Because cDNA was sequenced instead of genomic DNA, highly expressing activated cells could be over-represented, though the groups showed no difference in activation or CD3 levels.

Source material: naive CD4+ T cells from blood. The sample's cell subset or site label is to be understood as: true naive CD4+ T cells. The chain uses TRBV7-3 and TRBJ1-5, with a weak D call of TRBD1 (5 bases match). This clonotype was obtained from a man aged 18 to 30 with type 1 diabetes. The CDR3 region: CASSPGGDRNQPQHF. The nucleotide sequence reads TGTGCCAGCAGCCCCGGGGGGGACCGGAATCAGCCCCAGCATTTT.